Following are 22 T cell receptor beta chains from one sample sequenced in a study of naive and memory T cell subsets. Study results and caveats: Possibly reflecting memory cells re-expressing CD45RA, a few larger clonotypes occurred in naive repertoires, especially CD8.

An equimolar mix of two oligonucleotides served as the beta constant-region primer for TRBC1 and TRBC2. Nested alpha and beta constant-region primers with the SP2 primer drove four PCR rounds on ligated cDNA. TCRdb reprocessed the UMI-ligation and nested PCR reads via MiXCR and lists one record per CDR3 protein. The sample has approximately 140,000 distinct CDR3 sequences, approximately 22% seen once. The antigens these receptors bind are not known. The sequenced material came from naive CD4+ T cells from blood. Receptors were obtained from a human donor in good health.

This clonotype came up many times. The V and J genes are TRBV12-3 or TRBV12-4 and TRBJ2-1, with TRBD1 identical over 8 bases. J was trimmed by 8 bases and V by 6 bases; bases with no gene match: 3. This CDR3 region has 12 residues. The CDR3 DNA sequence: TGTGCCAGCAGCGACAGGGGCCATGAGCAGTTCTTC. Protein product: CASSDRGHEQFF.

The V and J genes are TRBV5-1 and TRBJ2-6, with a weak D call TRBD2 (6 bases). Germline lookup yields CDR1 SGHRS and CDR2 YFSETQ. The CDR3 spans 17 residues. Trimming pared 4 bases from V and 0 bases from J, leaving 14 bases between. The CDR3 loop is CASSHRAGSSGANVLTF. The CDR3, as DNA: TGCGCCAGCAGCCATCGAGCCGGGAGCTCTGGGGCCAACGTCCTGACTTTC. The full variable domain, rest sourced from reference TRBV5-1 and TRBJ2-6, is KAGVTQTPRYLIKTRGQQVTLSCSPISGHRSVSWYQQTPGQGLQFLFEYFSETQRNKGNFPGRFSGRQFSNSRSEMNVSTLELGDSALYLCASSHRAGSSGANVLTFGAGSRLTVL.

This clonotype has at least ten counts. The chain employs TRBV9 and TRBJ2-2, with TRBD2 identical over 8 bases. Germline V gives CDR1 SGDLS, CDR2 YYNGEE. This CDR3 is built from 16 residues. Germline trimming cut 4 bases from V and 5 bases from J; bases unmatched to any gene: 10. CDR3 bases: TGTGCCAGCAGCCCAACCGGGAGGGCTTGGACCGGGGAGCTGTTTTTT. Encoded protein: CASSPTGRAWTGELFF.

This clonotype was seen more than once but under ten times. The chain links TRBV2 to TRBJ2-1; tentatively, D is TRBD2 (6 bases). Germline V lookup: CDR1 SNHLY, CDR2 FYNNEI. The CDR3 is 13 amino acids. Trimming took 7 bases from V and 7 from J, leaving 14 bases between them. The CDR3 DNA reads as TGTGCCAGCACGGGGGACCAGCGGAATGAGCAGTTCTTC. It is translated as CASTGDQRNEQFF.

There are a few counts of this clonotype. The chain joins TRBV20-1 to TRBJ2-1; TRBD2 matches 7 bases. The CDR3 runs to 14 residues. The J segment lost 8 bases and the V segment lost 1 base, leaving 8 bases of the junction unmatched. Germline V lookup: CDR1 DFQATT, CDR2 SNEGSKA (reference sequence). CDR3 coding DNA: TGCAGTGCTAGAGGTGGTAGCGGGTCCGATGAGCAGTTCTTC. Protein: CSARGGSGSDEQFF.

This clonotype was detected only a few times. The chain recombines TRBV20-1 with TRBJ1-1; the D is unclear. The CDR3 is made up of 15 amino acids. Germline V lookup: CDR1 DFQATT, CDR2 SNEGSKA (reference sequence). With 6 bases removed from V and 0 bases from J, the gap between germline ends came to 17 bases. The CDR3 DNA sequence: TGCAGTGCCCGGACCTTGCAGGTGATGAACACTGAAGCTTTCTTT. Its translation is CSARTLQVMNTEAFF.

The chain has TRBV6-5 and TRBJ1-2; TRBD1 is a possible D gene (5 bases). Germline V gene sequence: CDR1 MNHEY, CDR2 SVGAGI. CDR3 length: 16 residues. Trimming took off 0 bases at V and 4 bases at J, with 15 bases between the two ends. Written as DNA, the CDR3 is TGTGCCAGCAGTTACTCGATAGGGGCAGGCTCCTATGGCTACACCTTC. Encoded protein: CASSYSIGAGSYGYTF.

This chain joins TRBV29-1 and TRBJ1-1, with 8 bases identical to TRBD1. CDR1 is SQVTM, CDR2 ANQGSEA, per germline. This CDR3 is built from 13 residues. The junction had 8 bases not matched to a gene; V was cut back by 7 bases and J by 4 bases. CDR3 nucleotide sequence: TGCAGCGCCAGACAGGGGAGAGTCACTGAAGCTTTCTTT. It specifies CSARQGRVTEAFF.

The rearrangement uses TRBV20-1 and TRBJ2-1; D call uncertain. Germline CDR1 DFQATT, CDR2 SNEGSKA (reference sequence). There are 14 residues in the CDR3. V lost 0 bases to trimming and J lost 3 bases, with 9 bases between them. The CDR3 spells CSAREGPLYNEQFF. The CDR3 nucleotides read TGCAGTGCTAGAGAAGGACCCCTCTACAATGAGCAGTTCTTC.

The table lists this clonotype with many counts. J is TRBJ1-4 and V is TRBV12-3 or TRBV12-4; unclear D gene. Trimming shortened V by 6 bases and J by 4 bases, and 3 bases separated the two germline ends. CDR3 length: 11 amino acids. DNA of the CDR3: TGTGCCAGCAGGGGTAATGAAAAACTGTTTTTT. The encoded protein is CASRGNEKLFF.

This clonotype occurred once. The rearrangement links TRBV28 to TRBJ2-2; tentatively, D is TRBD2 (6 bases). The V gene's germline CDR1 is MDHEN and CDR2 SYDVKM. V was cut by 4 bases and J by 5 bases, with 23 bases left in between. The CDR3 runs 18 residues. CDR3 residues: CASSSAFRSGGGTGELFF. Written as DNA, the CDR3 is TGTGCCAGCAGTTCAGCGTTTCGATCCGGGGGTGGAACCGGGGAGCTGTTTTTT.

Ten or more counts support this clonotype. The rearrangement joins TRBV7-6 to TRBJ2-1; 8 nucleotides align to TRBD2. The CDR3 has 15 residues. V gave up 1 base and J gave up 9 bases; unmatched junction bases: 8. Germline loops: CDR1 SGHVS, CDR2 FNYEAQ. CDR3 DNA sequence: TGTGCCAGCAGCTTAGAGTTCGCGGGAGGAGGTGAGCAGTTCTTC. Its translation is CASSLEFAGGGEQFF.

The rearrangement uses TRBV18 and TRBJ1-4; unclear D gene. The germline V gene encodes CDR1 KGHSH and CDR2 LQKENI. The CDR3 runs to 12 residues. V was shortened by 1 base and J by 9 bases, with 6 bases between the two germline ends. The CDR3 is CASSPRNQKLFF. The CDR3 DNA is TGTGCCAGCTCACCACGGAATCAAAAACTGTTTTTT.

In its sample, this clonotype was seen many times. The chain is built from TRBV3-1 and TRBJ2-1; no firm D call. Germline V gene lookup returns CDR1 LGHDT and CDR2 YNNKEL (reference sequence). The germline V and J ends were trimmed by 4 bases and 7 bases, with 5 bases remaining between them. CDR3 length: 11 amino acids. The CDR3 loop reads CASSLGNEQFF. CDR3 nucleotides: TGTGCCAGCAGCCTAGGTAATGAGCAGTTCTTC.

The CDR3 DNA reads as TGTGCCAGCACCCGGAGGGAATACAATGAGCAGTTCTTC. This translates into CASTRREYNEQFF. The chain employs TRBV28 and TRBJ2-1; maybe TRBD2 (6 bases). The CDR3 sequence is 13 residues long. CDR1 MDHEN and CDR2 SYDVKM come from the germline V gene. V was trimmed by 7 bases and J by 4 bases, leaving 11 bases between them.

The chain joins TRBV18 to TRBJ1-1; the D gene is possibly TRBD1 (5 bases). V was shortened by 0 bases and J by 9 bases, with 11 bases between the two germline ends. This CDR3 has 13 residues. Germline lookup yields CDR1 KGHSH and CDR2 LQKENI. The CDR3 region has the DNA TGTGCCAGCTCACCACCGCGTGCAGGGCAAGCTTTCTTT. Protein sequence: CASSPPRAGQAFF.

The chain joins TRBV2 to TRBJ2-1; 8 nucleotides agree with TRBD2. There are 14 residues in the CDR3. Germline lookup yields CDR1 SNHLY and CDR2 FYNNEI. V shed 6 bases and J 10 bases; nucleotides not matched to a gene: 11. As DNA, the CDR3 is TGTGCCAGCAGCCTGGGACTAGGTTTAAGGGAGCAGTTCTTC. Amino acid sequence: CASSLGLGLREQFF.

This chain uses TRBV10-3 with TRBJ1-2; D call uncertain. Germline CDR1 ENHRY, CDR2 SYGVKD. V lost 6 bases to trimming and J lost 7 bases, with 9 bases between them. The CDR3 consists of 11 residues. The CDR3 loop is CAISSGVGYTF. Here the CDR3 DNA reads TGTGCCATCAGCTCTGGCGTTGGCTACACCTTC.

This clonotype was observed a few times. This chain connects TRBV7-9 to TRBJ1-1; D possibly corresponds to TRBD1 (6 bases). The germline CDR1 and CDR2 sequences are SEHNR and FQNEAQ (reference sequence). V shed 0 bases and J shed 7 bases, with 6 bases lying between them. CDR3 length: 12 amino acids. CDR3: CASSLADSEAFF. The CDR3 DNA reads TGTGCCAGCAGCTTAGCGGACAGTGAAGCTTTCTTT.

The rearrangement uses TRBV19 and TRBJ2-5, with TRBD2 matching over 13 bases. Trimming at V came to 1 base and at J to 3 bases, leaving 8 bases not matched to a gene. The CDR3 has 18 residues. CDR1 and CDR2 from the germline V gene are LNHDA and SQIVND (reference sequence). The CDR3 coding sequence is TGTGCCAGTAGTATAGGTCGGACTAGCGGGAGTATTAAAGAGACCCAGTACTTC. Translation: CASSIGRTSGSIKETQYF.

The gene calls are TRBV7-2 and TRBJ2-5; TRBD2 matches 7 bases. Trimming cost V 2 bases and J 5 bases; bases outside gene matches: 5. Germline V gene lookup returns CDR1 SGHTA and CDR2 FQGNSA. The CDR3 consists of 14 residues. In DNA form, the CDR3 reads TGTGCCAGCAGCTTAAAACTAGCGCGGGAGACCCAGTACTTC. Translation gives CASSLKLARETQYF.

This clonotype turned up a few times. This rearrangement joins TRBV20-1 to TRBJ2-7, with D possibly TRBD2 on 6 matching bases. Trimming took off 6 bases at V and 6 bases at J, with 18 bases between the two ends. The CDR3 runs to 13 residues. Germline CDR1 DFQATT, CDR2 SNEGSKA (reference sequence). The CDR3 sequence is CSAPAEGDFEQYF. CDR3 DNA: TGCAGTGCCCCGGCGGAGGGCGACTTCGAGCAGTACTTC.